These T cell receptor beta chains were read from a single sample in a study of cytotoxic CD8 clonotypes in ibrutinib-treated CLL. Sequenced by immunoSEQ multiplex PCR; TCRdb stores in-frame clones only, minus some. The sample lists about 89,000 clones, approximately 82% seen once, with under 35% in the top ten. The sequenced sample was PBMCs, obtained after 12 months of ibrutinib treatment. The receptors were sampled from a human donor with chronic lymphocytic leukemia. Each CDR3 is given with its conserved first and last residue. A D gene is named only where the DNA matches it firmly. Size is stated for part of the rows, as once, few or many counts, or as a class when the clone is expanded.

cdr3_length: 14
d_call: -
v_call: TRBV5-1
j_call: TRBJ2-1
clone_size: -
cdr3_aa: CASSRWTDINEQFF
cdr3_nt: TGCGCCAGCAGCCGATGGACAGATATCAATGAGCAGTTCTTC

cdr3_length: 14
d_call: -
v_call: TRBV18
j_call: TRBJ1-2
clone_size: -
cdr3_aa: CASSLNGEGDGYTF
cdr3_nt: TGTGCCAGCTCACTAAATGGGGAAGGGGATGGCTACACCTTC

cdr3_length: 18
d_call: TRBD2
v_call: TRBV6-4
j_call: TRBJ2-1
clone_size: -
cdr3_aa: CASSRASGGHLSYNEQFF
cdr3_nt: TGTGCCAGCAGCCGGGCTAGCGGGGGCCACTTATCCTACAATGAGCAGTTCTTC

cdr3_length: 12
d_call: -
v_call: TRBV2
j_call: TRBJ1-5
clone_size: -
cdr3_aa: CASSKINQPQHF
cdr3_nt: TGTGCCAGCAGTAAAATCAATCAGCCCCAGCATTTT

cdr3_length: 13
d_call: -
v_call: TRBV18
j_call: TRBJ1-2
clone_size: -
cdr3_aa: CASSYRDNYGYTF
cdr3_nt: TGTGCCAGCTCGTACAGGGATAACTATGGCTACACCTTC

cdr3_length: 15
d_call: TRBD2
v_call: TRBV9
j_call: TRBJ2-1
clone_size: -
cdr3_aa: CASSVLAGRGNEQFF
cdr3_nt: TGTGCCAGCAGCGTGTTAGCGGGCCGGGGCAATGAGCAGTTCTTC

cdr3_length: 14
d_call: -
v_call: TRBV19
j_call: TRBJ2-7
clone_size: -
cdr3_aa: CASSPARGPYEQYF
cdr3_nt: TGTGCCAGTTCTCCTGCCCGGGGGCCATACGAGCAGTACTTC

cdr3_length: 16
d_call: -
v_call: TRBV5-6
j_call: TRBJ2-3
clone_size: -
cdr3_aa: CASSLAGGQFADTQYF
cdr3_nt: TGTGCCAGCAGCTTGGCGGGTGGACAATTCGCAGATACGCAGTATTTT

cdr3_length: 14
d_call: -
v_call: TRBV6-6
j_call: TRBJ1-4
clone_size: -
cdr3_aa: CASSYREANEKLFF
cdr3_nt: TGTGCCAGCAGTTACAGGGAGGCTAATGAAAAACTGTTTTTT

cdr3_length: 15
d_call: -
v_call: TRBV7-9
j_call: TRBJ2-5
clone_size: -
cdr3_aa: CASSLGIASQETQYF
cdr3_nt: TGTGCCAGCAGCTTAGGGATTGCCAGTCAAGAGACCCAGTACTTC

cdr3_length: 15
d_call: -
v_call: TRBV5-1
j_call: TRBJ2-7
clone_size: -
cdr3_aa: CASSSGWTLTYEQYF
cdr3_nt: TGCGCCAGCAGCTCGGGATGGACGTTAACCTACGAGCAGTACTTC

cdr3_length: 12
d_call: -
v_call: TRBV6-1
j_call: TRBJ1-2
clone_size: -
cdr3_aa: CASTPGNYGYTF
cdr3_nt: TGTGCCAGCACGCCCGGGAACTATGGCTACACCTTC

cdr3_length: 14
d_call: TRBD1
v_call: TRBV2
j_call: TRBJ1-2
clone_size: few
cdr3_aa: CASSAGQGAGGYTF
cdr3_nt: TGTGCCAGCAGTGCGGGACAGGGGGCTGGTGGCTACACCTTC

cdr3_length: 15
d_call: -
v_call: TRBV7-2
j_call: TRBJ1-2
clone_size: -
cdr3_aa: CASSFSQTRGDGYTF
cdr3_nt: TGTGCCAGCAGCTTTTCCCAAACCAGGGGTGATGGCTACACCTTC

cdr3_length: 13
d_call: -
v_call: TRBV7-6
j_call: TRBJ2-5
clone_size: -
cdr3_aa: CASRRGQQETQYF
cdr3_nt: TGTGCCAGCAGACGAGGACAGCAAGAGACCCAGTACTTC

cdr3_length: 15
d_call: -
v_call: TRBV5-1
j_call: TRBJ2-7
clone_size: -
cdr3_aa: CASSRDPPGSYEQYF
cdr3_nt: TGCGCCAGCAGTCGGGACCCCCCCGGCTCCTACGAGCAGTACTTC

cdr3_length: 17
d_call: -
v_call: TRBV5-1
j_call: TRBJ2-5
clone_size: -
cdr3_aa: CASSLNAGGGVEETQYF
cdr3_nt: TGCGCCAGCAGCTTGAATGCCGGAGGGGGCGTAGAAGAGACCCAGTACTTC

cdr3_length: 14
d_call: -
v_call: TRBV5-6
j_call: TRBJ1-6
clone_size: -
cdr3_aa: CASSQGQGRSPLHF
cdr3_nt: TGTGCCAGCAGCCAGGGGCAGGGGAGGTCACCCCTCCACTTT

cdr3_length: 16
d_call: -
v_call: TRBV15
j_call: TRBJ1-5
clone_size: few
cdr3_aa: CATTGGGRGSNQPQHF
cdr3_nt: TGTGCCACCACGGGTGGGGGAAGAGGAAGCAATCAGCCCCAGCATTTT

cdr3_length: 16
d_call: TRBD2
v_call: TRBV7-3
j_call: TRBJ2-5
clone_size: -
cdr3_aa: CASSPRASGYQETQYF
cdr3_nt: TGTGCCAGCAGCCCTAGGGCTAGCGGATACCAAGAGACCCAGTACTTC

cdr3_length: 14
d_call: -
v_call: TRBV11-3
j_call: TRBJ1-6
clone_size: -
cdr3_aa: CASSLRGPDSPLHF
cdr3_nt: TGTGCCAGCAGCCTACGGGGGCCTGATTCACCCCTCCACTTT

cdr3_length: 12
d_call: -
v_call: TRBV5-2
j_call: TRBJ1-2
clone_size: -
cdr3_aa: CASSQDSEGYTF
cdr3_nt: TGTGCCAGCAGCCAAGATTCAGAAGGCTACACCTTC

cdr3_length: 11
d_call: -
v_call: TRBV10-1
j_call: TRBJ1-1
clone_size: -
cdr3_aa: CASSDSVRAFF
cdr3_nt: TGCGCCAGCAGTGACAGTGTAAGAGCTTTCTTT

cdr3_length: 14
d_call: -
v_call: TRBV2
j_call: TRBJ2-1
clone_size: -
cdr3_aa: CASSELRGEREQFF
cdr3_nt: TGTGCCAGCAGTGAATTGAGGGGGGAACGTGAGCAGTTCTTC

cdr3_length: 14
d_call: -
v_call: TRBV4-3
j_call: TRBJ2-7
clone_size: once
cdr3_aa: CASSQVVSDYEQYF
cdr3_nt: TGCGCCAGCAGCCAAGTAGTCTCAGACTACGAGCAGTACTTC

cdr3_length: 13
d_call: -
v_call: TRBV4-2
j_call: TRBJ2-7
clone_size: -
cdr3_aa: CASSQVSGGEQYF
cdr3_nt: TGTGCCAGCAGCCAAGTTTCGGGCGGCGAGCAGTACTTC

cdr3_length: 14
d_call: -
v_call: TRBV28
j_call: TRBJ2-3
clone_size: -
cdr3_aa: CASSLNRRTDTQYF
cdr3_nt: TGTGCCAGCAGTTTGAACAGGCGTACAGATACGCAGTATTTT

cdr3_length: 15
d_call: TRBD2
v_call: TRBV6-4
j_call: TRBJ2-1
clone_size: many
cdr3_aa: CASSELAGAFNEQFF
cdr3_nt: TGTGCCAGCAGTGAACTAGCGGGGGCCTTCAATGAGCAGTTCTTC

cdr3_length: 14
d_call: -
v_call: TRBV5-4
j_call: TRBJ1-1
clone_size: -
cdr3_aa: CASSLEAMNTEAFF
cdr3_nt: TGTGCCAGCAGCTTGGAGGCCATGAACACTGAAGCTTTCTTT